Included here is one T cell receptor (beta chain) sequence, with context. Antigen unknown. The data were obtained in a study of T cells in Graves' hyperthyroidism and ophthalmopathy. Study-wide points: Most thyroid clonotypes expanded above 0.001 were also detected in blood. By a 13 V-J model, ophthalmopathy was set apart from stable hyperthyroidism.

Amplified TCR beta CDR3 regions came from RNA transcripts. Carried out on the TCR CDR3, a first-round RT-PCR used the HTBI primer set. TCRdb processed the multiplex PCR reads anew with MiXCR; each CDR3 protein has one entry. The repertoire consists of 500,000 to 650,000 distinct CDR3 sequences, with about 46% occurring once and the leading ten covering around two fifths. Exclusion of patients followed from uncontrolled infection, other autoimmune disease, pregnancy or lactation. Diagnosing involved the use of clinical symptoms, serum thyroxine and TRAb, thyroid ultrasound and orbital computed tomography. Germline V CDR1 and CDR2: SGDLS, YYNGEE. This CDR3 spans 14 amino acids. V lost 3 bases, J lost 11 bases, and 13 bases stayed unmatched.

The specimen sequenced was peripheral blood or thyroid tissue (not recorded which). The receptor was derived from an adult woman with Graves' disease, either hyperthyroidism or ophthalmopathy (not recorded which). V and J are TRBV9 and TRBJ1-1; the match to TRBD1 covers 7 bases. The CDR3 DNA sequence: TGTGCCAGCAGCGCAGACAGGGTGGCGAGGTTGGCTTTCTTT. It encodes CASSADRVARLAFF.